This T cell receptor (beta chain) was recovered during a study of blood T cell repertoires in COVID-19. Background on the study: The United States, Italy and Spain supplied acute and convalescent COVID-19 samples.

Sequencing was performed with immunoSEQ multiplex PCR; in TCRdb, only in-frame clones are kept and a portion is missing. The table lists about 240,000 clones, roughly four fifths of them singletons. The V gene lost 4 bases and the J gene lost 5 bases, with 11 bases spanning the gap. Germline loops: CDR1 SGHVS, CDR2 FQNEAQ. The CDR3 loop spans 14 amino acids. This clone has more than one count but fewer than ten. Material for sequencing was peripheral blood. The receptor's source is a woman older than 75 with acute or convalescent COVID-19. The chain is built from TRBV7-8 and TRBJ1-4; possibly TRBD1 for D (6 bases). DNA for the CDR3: TGTGCCAGCAGCTCAGGGGTAGGGAATGAAAAACTGTTTTTT. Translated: CASSSGVGNEKLFF. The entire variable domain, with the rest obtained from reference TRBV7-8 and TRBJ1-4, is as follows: GAGVSQSPRYKVAKRGQDVALRCDPISGHVSLFWYQQALGQGPEFLTYFQNEAQLDKSGLPSDRFFAERPEGSVSTLKIQRTQQEDSAVYLCASSSGVGNEKLFFGSGTQLSVL.